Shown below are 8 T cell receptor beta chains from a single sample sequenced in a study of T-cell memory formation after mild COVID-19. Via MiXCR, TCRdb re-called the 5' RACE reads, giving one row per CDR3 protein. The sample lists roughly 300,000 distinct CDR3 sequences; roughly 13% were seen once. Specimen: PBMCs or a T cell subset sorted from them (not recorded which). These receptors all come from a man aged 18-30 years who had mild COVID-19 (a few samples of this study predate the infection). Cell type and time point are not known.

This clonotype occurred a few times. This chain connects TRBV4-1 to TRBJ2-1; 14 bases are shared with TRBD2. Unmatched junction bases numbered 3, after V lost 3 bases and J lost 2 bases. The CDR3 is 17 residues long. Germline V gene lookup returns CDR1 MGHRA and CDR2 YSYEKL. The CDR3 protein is CASSHGLAGGTYNEQFF. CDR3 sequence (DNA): TGCGCCAGCAGCCATGGACTAGCGGGGGGAACCTACAATGAGCAGTTCTTC.

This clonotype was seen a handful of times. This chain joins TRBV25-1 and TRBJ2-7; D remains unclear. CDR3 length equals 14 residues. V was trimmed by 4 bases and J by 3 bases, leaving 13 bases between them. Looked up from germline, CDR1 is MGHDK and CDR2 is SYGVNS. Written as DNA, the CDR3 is TGTGCCAGCAGTGTCGTAGGGTACGACTACGAGCAGTACTTC. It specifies CASSVVGYDYEQYF.

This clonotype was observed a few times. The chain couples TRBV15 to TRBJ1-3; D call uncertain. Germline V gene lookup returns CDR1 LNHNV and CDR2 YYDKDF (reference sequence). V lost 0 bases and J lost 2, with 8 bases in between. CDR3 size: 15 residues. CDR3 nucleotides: TGTGCCACCAGCAGAGAAGGAGGTGCTGGAAACACCATATATTTT. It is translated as CATSREGGAGNTIYF.

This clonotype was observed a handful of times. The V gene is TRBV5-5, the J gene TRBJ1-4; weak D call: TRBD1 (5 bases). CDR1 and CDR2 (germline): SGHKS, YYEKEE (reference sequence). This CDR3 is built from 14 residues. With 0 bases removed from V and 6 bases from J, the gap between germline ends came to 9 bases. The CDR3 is CASSLAQGYEKLFF. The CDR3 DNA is TGTGCCAGCAGCTTGGCGCAGGGATATGAAAAACTGTTTTTT. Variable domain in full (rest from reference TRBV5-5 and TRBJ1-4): DAGVTQSPTHLIKTRGQQVTLRCSPISGHKSVSWYQQVLGQGPQFIFQYYEKEERGRGNFPDRFSARQFPNYSSELNVNALLLGDSALYLCASSLAQGYEKLFFGSGTQLSVL.

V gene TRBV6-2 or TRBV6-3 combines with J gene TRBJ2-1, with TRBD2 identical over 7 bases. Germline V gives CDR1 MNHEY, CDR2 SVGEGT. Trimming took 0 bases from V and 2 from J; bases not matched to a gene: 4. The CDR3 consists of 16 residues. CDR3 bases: TGTGCCAGCAGTTACTCGGGAGCGGGGCCCTACAATGAGCAGTTCTTC. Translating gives CASSYSGAGPYNEQFF.

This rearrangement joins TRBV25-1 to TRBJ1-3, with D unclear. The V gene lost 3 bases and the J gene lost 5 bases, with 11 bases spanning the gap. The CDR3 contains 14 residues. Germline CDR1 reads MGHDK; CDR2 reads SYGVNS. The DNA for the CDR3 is TGTGCCAGCAGTGACGTAGGGAGTAGAAACACCATATATTTT. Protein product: CASSDVGSRNTIYF.

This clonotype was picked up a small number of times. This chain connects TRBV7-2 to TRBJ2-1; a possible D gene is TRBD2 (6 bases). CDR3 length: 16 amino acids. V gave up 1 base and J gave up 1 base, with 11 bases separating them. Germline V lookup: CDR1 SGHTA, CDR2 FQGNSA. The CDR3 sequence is CASSLVGGESYNEQFF. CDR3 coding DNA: TGTGCCAGCAGCTTAGTCGGCGGGGAGTCCTACAATGAGCAGTTCTTC.

CDR3 sequence reads: CASSLLAGTSTDTQYF. The CDR3 nucleotides are TGTGCCAGCAGCTTACTAGCGGGAACTAGCACAGATACGCAGTATTTT. This chain connects TRBV7-2 to TRBJ2-3; 9 nucleotides agree with TRBD2. This CDR3 has 16 amino acids. CDR1 is SGHTA and CDR2 is FQGNSA in the germline V gene. V lost 2 bases and J lost 0; bases outside the gene matches: 3. The full variable domain, with the rest looked up from reference TRBV7-2 and TRBJ2-3, is GAGVSQSPSNKVTEKGKDVELRCDPISGHTALYWYRQSLGQGLEFLIYFQGNSAPDKSGLPSDRFSAERTGGSVSTLTIQRTQQEDSAVYLCASSLLAGTSTDTQYFGPGTRLTVL.